Presented here are 32 T cell receptor beta chains from one specimen sequenced in a study of blood T cell repertoires in COVID-19. TCRdb keeps only in-frame clones here, not all; method: immunoSEQ multiplex PCR. The sample yields roughly 250,000 clones, roughly 80% seen once. The specimen sequenced was peripheral blood. The origin of the receptors is a woman at least 80 years old with acute or convalescent COVID-19.

J is TRBJ2-3 and V is TRBV5-1; TRBD2 matches at 10 bases. V was pared by 0 bases and J by 2 bases, with 3 bases of the junction left unmatched. CDR3 length equals 16 residues. The germline V gene encodes CDR1 SGHRS and CDR2 YFSETQ. In DNA, the CDR3 is TGCGCCAGCAGCTTGGCTAGCGGGGGCTACACAGATACGCAGTATTTT. Translation: CASSLASGGYTDTQYF.

This clone was detected only a few times. The gene calls are TRBV20-1 and TRBJ2-1; 9 bases are shared with TRBD1. The CDR3 runs to 13 residues. Per the germline V gene, CDR1 is DFQATT and CDR2 is SNEGSKA (reference sequence). V gave up 4 bases and J gave up 7 bases; unmatched junction bases: 5. CDR3 nucleotide sequence: TGCAGTGCTAATGAACAGGGGGCGAATGAGCAGTTCTTC. Translating it yields CSANEQGANEQFF.

This chain links TRBV5-5 with TRBJ2-2, with 11 bases that match TRBD1. J gave up 7 bases and V 4 bases, and 3 bases lay outside the gene matches. This CDR3 has 14 amino acids. Germline V gives CDR1 SGHKS, CDR2 YYEKEE (reference sequence). Here the CDR3 DNA reads TGTGCCAGCAGCGGGACAGGGGGGAGCGGGGAGCTGTTTTTT. This gives the protein CASSGTGGSGELFF.

CDR3 in amino acids: CASSPDSIQQYF. In nucleotides, the CDR3 is TGTGCCAGCAGCCCCGACAGCATCCAGCAGTACTTC. V and J are TRBV3-1 (or the pseudogene TRBV3-2) and TRBJ2-7; D perhaps matches TRBD1 (5 bases). The CDR3 runs 12 residues. Germline CDR1 and CDR2: LGHDT and YNNKEL (reference sequence). Trimming left V 4 bases short and J 8 bases short, with 12 bases between.

Turning to this clone: The sample contains more than one DNA sequence encoding this CDR3. J is TRBJ2-5 and V is TRBV29-1, with 10 bases fitting TRBD1. The trim removed 6 bases at V and 5 bases at J, leaving 3 bases unmatched. Germline CDR1 and CDR2: SQVTM and ANQGSEA. The CDR3 length is 12 residues. The CDR3 loop is CSVDRGLETQYF. The CDR3 DNA reads TGCAGCGTCGACAGGGGGCTGGAGACCCAGTACTTC.

J is TRBJ2-3 and V is TRBV18; 7 bases agree with TRBD2. The CDR3 spans 15 residues. Trimming cost V 3 bases and J 4 bases; bases outside gene matches: 7. The V gene's germline CDR1 is KGHSH and CDR2 LQKENI. The CDR3 DNA follows: TGTGCCAGCTCACCCTACGCCGCGGGGGCAGATACGCAGTATTTT. As protein: CASSPYAAGADTQYF.

This sequence joins TRBV19 and TRBJ1-1; 9 bases match TRBD1. This CDR3 spans 17 amino acids. V was pared by 6 bases and J by 4 bases, with 15 bases of the junction left unmatched. Germline assignment: CDR1 LNHDA and CDR2 SQIVND (reference sequence). CDR3 amino acids: CASSTPVRTGAFTEAFF. Written as DNA, the CDR3 is TGTGCCAGTAGCACACCGGTCAGGACAGGGGCGTTCACTGAAGCTTTCTTT.

V usage is TRBV11-3 and J usage is TRBJ1-1; 8 bases fit TRBD1. Germline CDR1 is SGHNT and CDR2 is YENEEA. The CDR3 loop spans 13 amino acids. J lost 7 bases, V lost 6 bases, and 7 bases had no gene match. The CDR3 bases are TGTGCCAGCAGTCCAGGGGGCCGGGGTGAAGCTTTCTTT. It specifies CASSPGGRGEAFF.

V gene TRBV2 combines with J gene TRBJ2-2; weak D call: TRBD2 (6 bases). The CDR3 covers 15 residues. The V end lost 7 bases, the J end lost 0 bases, and 12 bases lay between the germline ends. From germline, CDR1 is SNHLY and CDR2 FYNNEI. The CDR3 nucleotides are TGTGCCAGCATGGAGGGGTTCGCGAACACCGGGGAGCTGTTTTTT. Its translation: CASMEGFANTGELFF.

This chain joins TRBV24-1 and TRBJ1-5; no clear D. The CDR3 is 17 residues long. V was clipped by 4 bases and J by 0 bases, with 15 bases between them. Germline-derived CDR1 and CDR2 are KGHDR and SFDVKD. CDR3 in amino acids: CATSEPPGRDSNQPQHF. In DNA, the CDR3 is TGTGCCACCAGTGAACCCCCCGGACGGGATAGCAATCAGCCCCAGCATTTT.

Only one count was recorded for this clone. The rearrangement uses TRBV15 and TRBJ1-4; 8 nucleotides match TRBD1. CDR1 is LNHNV and CDR2 is YYDKDF in the germline V gene (reference sequence). The CDR3 has 15 amino acids. V lost 1 base to trimming and J lost 5 bases; unmatched junction nucleotides: 3. The CDR3 region is CATSRGQGMNEKLFF. CDR3 nucleotide sequence: TGTGCCACCAGCAGAGGACAGGGGATGAATGAAAAACTGTTTTTT.

The CDR3 region has the DNA TGTGCCAGCAGCCAAGGGGGAGGAGAGACCCAGTACTTC. It encodes CASSQGGGETQYF. V gene TRBV3-1 (or the pseudogene TRBV3-2) combines with J gene TRBJ2-5, with a possible D match to TRBD2 (6 bases). Germline-derived CDR1 and CDR2 are LGHDT and YNNKEL (reference sequence). This CDR3 is built from 13 residues. Trimming took off 1 base at V and 4 bases at J, with 7 bases between the two ends.

Regarding this clone: Other DNA sequences in the same sample also yield this CDR3. This chain links TRBV6-5 with TRBJ1-6, with 7 positions matching TRBD1. With 7 bases clipped from V and 10 bases from J, the junction kept 4 bases outside the gene matches. CDR1 and CDR2 from the germline V gene are MNHEY and SVGAGI. The CDR3 has 12 residues. Here the CDR3 DNA reads TGTGCCAGCACAAACAGGGGATCACCCCTCCACTTT. Translating it yields CASTNRGSPLHF.

The chain combines TRBV5-1 with TRBJ2-3; TRBD2 matches 8 bases. Germline CDR1 reads SGHRS; CDR2 reads YFSETQ. After removal of 4 bases from V and 6 bases from J, the junction contained 10 bases not matched to a gene. The CDR3 sequence is 15 residues long. Written as DNA, the CDR3 is TGCGCCAGCAGCCCCCGAGTTAGCGGGGCCGATACGCAGTATTTT. It encodes CASSPRVSGADTQYF.

The genes are TRBV7-8 and TRBJ2-1, with D possibly being TRBD1 (6 bases). The CDR3 contains 15 residues. Trimming stripped 4 bases from V and 8 bases from J, with 18 bases between. Germline loops: CDR1 SGHVS, CDR2 FQNEAQ. CDR3 amino acids: CASSYGQKIGHEQFF. DNA for the CDR3: TGTGCCAGCAGCTACGGACAGAAAATTGGCCATGAGCAGTTCTTC.

This clone has more than one count but fewer than ten. For the CDR3, the DNA is TGCAGTGCTACAGGGGTCACTGAAGCTTTCTTT. As protein: CSATGVTEAFF. The V gene is TRBV20-1, the J gene TRBJ1-1; D possibly corresponds to TRBD1 (6 bases). Trimming took off 4 bases at V and 4 bases at J, with 7 bases between the two ends. The CDR3 has 11 residues. Germline V CDR1 and CDR2: DFQATT, SNEGSKA (reference sequence).

About this clone: An end of the junction differs from the germline gene, which may be a read error. The V call is TRBV5-1, the J call TRBJ2-5; a weak D match, TRBD2 (6 bases). This CDR3 is built from 11 residues. The germline CDR1 and CDR2 sequences are SGHRS and YFSETQ. CDR3 protein: CASMRGETQYF. The CDR3 region has the DNA TGCGCGAGCATGCGGGGAGAGACCCAGTACTTC.

This clone has just a few counts. The rearrangement joins TRBV5-4 to TRBJ1-1, with a possible D match to TRBD1 (6 bases). V shed 5 bases and J shed 0 bases, with 14 bases lying between them. The CDR3 runs to 15 residues. CDR1 is SGHNT and CDR2 is YYREEE in the germline V gene (reference sequence). Written as DNA, the CDR3 is TGTGCCAGCAGACCCAAAACAGGGATGAACACTGAAGCTTTCTTT. Protein: CASRPKTGMNTEAFF.

This rearrangement joins TRBV7-9 to TRBJ2-7; possibly TRBD2 for D (6 bases). CDR1 and CDR2 (germline): SEHNR, FQNEAQ (reference sequence). CDR3 length: 15 residues. The germline V and J ends were trimmed by 2 bases and 3 bases, with 14 bases remaining between them. The DNA for the CDR3 is TGTGCCAGCAGCTTACAGTCCCGGGGGAACTACGAGCAGTACTTC. Translation: CASSLQSRGNYEQYF.

This clone turned up a few times. The genes are TRBV27 and TRBJ2-7; 7 nucleotides agree with TRBD1. The CDR3 length is 15 residues. J gave up 0 bases and V 8 bases, and 10 bases lay outside the gene matches. Germline CDR1 and CDR2: MNHEY and SMNVEV (reference sequence). CDR3 DNA: TGTGCCAGCCAAAAACTACAGGGGACCTCCTACGAGCAGTACTTC. Amino acid sequence: CASQKLQGTSYEQYF.

The chain combines TRBV18 with TRBJ1-6; D is unresolved. The CDR3 runs 15 residues. The V end was cut by 2 bases, the J end by 6 bases, with 11 bases between. Per germline, CDR1 KGHSH and CDR2 LQKENI. The CDR3 DNA follows: TGTGCCAGCTCACCAGCGGGTTCGGGTAATTCACCCCTCCACTTT. Translated, it gives CASSPAGSGNSPLHF.

This chain links TRBV19 with TRBJ1-2; TRBD1 is a possible D gene (5 bases). The germline V gene encodes CDR1 LNHDA and CDR2 SQIVND (reference sequence). V was clipped by 3 bases and J by 0 bases, with 17 bases between them. The CDR3 runs to 17 residues. The CDR3 DNA sequence: TGTGCCAGTAGTATCCCCGGGACGGGAGTTTCTAACTATGGCTACACCTTC. This gives the protein CASSIPGTGVSNYGYTF.

This clone has a handful of counts. The V and J genes are TRBV11-2 and TRBJ2-5; 7 nucleotides line up with TRBD1. V shed 2 bases, J shed 5 bases, and the junction held 2 bases outside the gene matches. The CDR3 is 13 amino acids. The V gene's germline CDR1 is SGHAT and CDR2 FQNNGV. Here the CDR3 reads CASSLSRGETQYF. The CDR3 DNA is TGTGCCAGCAGCTTAAGCAGGGGGGAGACCCAGTACTTC. Together with reference TRBV11-2 and TRBJ2-5, the CDR3 gives the full variable domain: EAGVAQSPRYKIIEKRQSVAFWCNPISGHATLYWYQQILGQGPKLLIQFQNNGVVDDSQLPKDRFSAERLKGVDSTLKIQPAKLEDSAVYLCASSLSRGETQYFGPGTRLLVL.

V gene TRBV5-5 combines with J gene TRBJ1-3, with 7 bases matching TRBD1. The CDR3 loop spans 14 amino acids. Germline loops: CDR1 SGHKS, CDR2 YYEKEE (reference sequence). Unmatched junction bases numbered 8, after V lost 7 bases and J lost 4 bases. The CDR3 bases are TGTGCCAGCGCTGAGGGGGCAGCGGGAAACACCATATATTTT. It codes for CASAEGAAGNTIYF.

This rearrangement joins TRBV5-8 to TRBJ2-2, with D perhaps TRBD1 (5 bases). Per the germline V gene, CDR1 is SGHTS and CDR2 is YDEGEE. Trimming shortened V by 6 bases and J by 1 base, and 10 bases separated the two germline ends. This CDR3 has 14 amino acids. The CDR3, as DNA: TGTGCCAGCAAAGGGGCGAAGAACACCGGGGAGCTGTTTTTT. It translates to CASKGAKNTGELFF.

The V gene is TRBV7-9, the J gene TRBJ2-2, with D possibly being TRBD2 (6 bases). The length of the CDR3 is 16 residues. V was pared by 7 bases and J by 1 base, with 16 bases between. Germline loops: CDR1 SEHNR, CDR2 FQNEAQ (reference sequence). In DNA form, the CDR3 reads TGTGCCAGCACCTCTCGGGGTAGCGGGAACACCGGGGAGCTGTTTTTT. Amino acids: CASTSRGSGNTGELFF.

As concerns this clone: Distinct nucleotide sequences in the sample also encode this CDR3. The CDR3, as DNA: TGCGCCAGCAGCCCAAAACTAGCGGGGGGGAACAATGAGCAGTTCTTC. It translates to CASSPKLAGGNNEQFF. The chain links TRBV5-1 to TRBJ2-1; 13 positions match TRBD2. The V segment lost 4 bases and the J segment 5 bases; nucleotides outside the gene matches: 6. CDR1 SGHRS and CDR2 YFSETQ come from the germline V gene. The CDR3 contains 16 residues.

V and J are TRBV15 and TRBJ2-1, with TRBD2 identical over 7 bases. V dropped 1 base and J dropped 0; count of bases not matched to a gene: 3. This CDR3 contains 16 residues. The germline V gene encodes CDR1 LNHNV and CDR2 YYDKDF (reference sequence). DNA of the CDR3: TGTGCCACCAGCAGAGTCCCGGGGGGCTCCTACAATGAGCAGTTCTTC. Residues: CATSRVPGGSYNEQFF.

The chain uses TRBV10-3 and TRBJ1-6; no clear D gene. The CDR3 length is 13 residues. With 3 bases removed from V and 7 bases from J, the gap between germline ends came to 7 bases. Germline assignment: CDR1 ENHRY and CDR2 SYGVKD. In nucleotides, the CDR3 is TGTGCCATCAGTGACCTGTTCAATTCACCCCTCCACTTT. The encoded protein is CAISDLFNSPLHF.

This clone was recorded once. V and J are TRBV27 and TRBJ1-6, with TRBD1 as a possible D gene (5 bases). The length of the CDR3 is 18 residues. V was trimmed by 3 bases and J by 0 bases, leaving 15 bases between them. CDR1 and CDR2 (germline): MNHEY, SMNVEV (reference sequence). This chain's CDR3 is CASSFRGTTSSYNSPLHF. CDR3 nucleotides: TGTGCCAGCAGTTTCCGGGGGACGACGAGCTCCTATAATTCACCCCTCCACTTT.

This chain uses TRBV6-1 with TRBJ2-7; 9 nucleotides match TRBD1. With 3 bases clipped from V and 1 base from J, the junction kept 4 bases outside the gene matches. The germline CDR1 and CDR2 sequences are MNHNS and SASEGT. The CDR3 has 15 residues. The CDR3 is CASSDRDRVSYEQYF. The DNA of the CDR3 is TGTGCCAGCAGTGACCGGGACAGGGTTTCCTACGAGCAGTACTTC.

The chain combines TRBV28 with TRBJ1-4; 10 bases are a match to TRBD1. Trimming took 5 bases from V and 7 from J; bases not matched to a gene: 4. CDR1 is MDHEN, CDR2 SYDVKM, per germline. CDR3 length equals 14 residues. CDR3 in amino acids: CASSVRTGGEKLFF. The DNA for the CDR3 is TGTGCCAGCAGTGTCAGGACAGGGGGTGAAAAACTGTTTTTT.